This T cell receptor (beta chain) stems from a study of blood T cell repertoires in COVID-19. Across the whole study: Sample material is recorded as cDNA or gDNA derived from T cells, B-cell-depleted T cells, or PBMCs.

With 0 bases removed from V and 3 bases from J, the gap between germline ends came to 12 bases. Germline V gives CDR1 LGHDT, CDR2 YNNKEL (reference sequence). The CDR3 length is 16 residues. TCRdb keeps only in-frame clones here, not all; method: immunoSEQ multiplex PCR. The sample lists around 140,000 clones; over 70% were seen once. V gene TRBV3-1 (or the pseudogene TRBV3-2) combines with J gene TRBJ1-3, with D maybe TRBD1 (6 bases). The sequence was obtained from a woman aged 60-75 years with acute or convalescent COVID-19. Material for sequencing was peripheral blood. The CDR3 loop is CASSQDQVGGGNTIYF. The CDR3, as DNA: TGTGCCAGCAGCCAAGATCAGGTAGGGGGTGGAAACACCATATATTTT.